The rows below give T cell receptor beta chains drawn from one sample of a study of T cells after posttransplantation cyclophosphamide. Here immunoSEQ multiplex PCR was the method, and the copy in TCRdb shows in-frame clones only, minus some. The table includes 9,500 to 12,000 clones, about nine tenths detected once. The sequencing here drew on PBMCs, taken after allogeneic stem cell transplant with posttransplant cyclophosphamide. The receptors stem from a female patient in her 30s who received an allogeneic stem cell transplant from an unrelated donor, was CMV-positive, and had no GVHD. The T cells may come from the graft donor. CDR3s include the opening cysteine and the closing phenylalanine or tryptophan. A D gene is named only where the DNA matches it firmly. Not every row has a clone size; where given, it reads once, few, many or a size class.

cdr3_nt: TGTGCCAGCAAAAAGGGGCTAACAAATGAGCAGTTCTTC; cdr3_aa: CASKKGLTNEQFF; clone_size: .; d_call: .; j_call: TRBJ2-1; v_call: TRBV2
cdr3_nt: TGTGCCAGCACCCTTTTTCACAGGGGAGTAAATGAAAAACTGTTTTTT; cdr3_aa: CASTLFHRGVNEKLFF; clone_size: few; d_call: TRBD1; j_call: TRBJ1-4; v_call: TRBV2
cdr3_nt: TGCGCCAGCAGCCAAGGGGGAGGGACAGGGCTCACCGGGGAGCTGTTTTTT; cdr3_aa: CASSQGGGTGLTGELFF; clone_size: .; d_call: TRBD1; j_call: TRBJ2-2; v_call: TRBV4-1
cdr3_nt: TGTGCCAGCAGCTTGGCCCAGGCAGGGGGCTTCGGCGAGCAGTACTTC; cdr3_aa: CASSLAQAGGFGEQYF; clone_size: .; d_call: TRBD1; j_call: TRBJ2-7; v_call: TRBV5-6
cdr3_nt: TGTGCCTGGAAACGGGAGACCAAAAACATTCAGTACTTC; cdr3_aa: CAWKRETKNIQYF; clone_size: .; d_call: .; j_call: TRBJ2-4; v_call: TRBV30
cdr3_nt: TGCGCCAGCAGCTTGAAGACAGGGGGCTTCTACGAGCAGTACTTC; cdr3_aa: CASSLKTGGFYEQYF; clone_size: .; d_call: TRBD1; j_call: TRBJ2-7; v_call: TRBV5-1
cdr3_nt: TGTGCCAGCAGCCCTGGACAGGGATCGGGATACTACGAGCAGTACTTC; cdr3_aa: CASSPGQGSGYYEQYF; clone_size: .; d_call: TRBD1; j_call: TRBJ2-7; v_call: TRBV11-3
cdr3_nt: TGTGCCAGCAGCCAAGCGGGATGGGACTCCTACGAGCAGTACTTC; cdr3_aa: CASSQAGWDSYEQYF; clone_size: .; d_call: .; j_call: TRBJ2-7; v_call: TRBV14
cdr3_nt: TGTGCCAGCAGGCGCCTACAGGGTGGGTTCAACGAGCAGTACTTC; cdr3_aa: CASRRLQGGFNEQYF; clone_size: .; d_call: .; j_call: TRBJ2-7; v_call: TRBV28
cdr3_nt: TGTGCCAGCAGCCCGCGACAGTACAATGAGCAGTTCTTC; cdr3_aa: CASSPRQYNEQFF; clone_size: medium-sized; d_call: .; j_call: TRBJ2-1; v_call: TRBV11-3
cdr3_nt: TGTGCCAGCAGTGAAGGGGCTCTAGGGGCCACCGGGGAGCTGTTTTTT; cdr3_aa: CASSEGALGATGELFF; clone_size: .; d_call: .; j_call: TRBJ2-2; v_call: TRBV2
cdr3_nt: TGTGCCAGCAGCCTAGACCCCGTGAGGAATTCACCCCTCCACTTT; cdr3_aa: CASSLDPVRNSPLHF; clone_size: .; d_call: .; j_call: TRBJ1-6; v_call: TRBV7-3
cdr3_nt: TGTGCCAGCAGCGCCGGGGTAACCGGGGAGCTGTTTTTT; cdr3_aa: CASSAGVTGELFF; clone_size: .; d_call: .; j_call: TRBJ2-2; v_call: TRBV7-6
cdr3_nt: TGCGCCAGCAGCCTACATAACTCCGCGGGTGATGAGCAGTTCTTC; cdr3_aa: CASSLHNSAGDEQFF; clone_size: .; d_call: .; j_call: TRBJ2-1; v_call: TRBV4-1
cdr3_nt: TGTGCCAACGAGAGCGGGGTTCCGACCTACGAGCAGTACTTC; cdr3_aa: CANESGVPTYEQYF; clone_size: .; d_call: TRBD2; j_call: TRBJ2-7; v_call: TRBV5-4
cdr3_nt: TGCGCCAGCAGCTTGGGGATACCAGGGGGCATTATGAACACCATATATTTT; cdr3_aa: CASSLGIPGGIMNTIYF; clone_size: .; d_call: TRBD1; j_call: TRBJ1-3; v_call: TRBV5-1
cdr3_nt: TGTGCCAGCAGCTCCTCACGGGGGGCTGGTGGGGCCAACGTCCTGACTTTC; cdr3_aa: CASSSSRGAGGANVLTF; clone_size: once; d_call: .; j_call: TRBJ2-6; v_call: TRBV11-3
cdr3_nt: TGTGCCAGCAGCCCGCGGGGGGTAGCAAAAAGCTCCTACGAGCAGTACTTC; cdr3_aa: CASSPRGVAKSSYEQYF; clone_size: .; d_call: TRBD2; j_call: TRBJ2-7; v_call: TRBV7-9
cdr3_nt: TGCAGCGGCGGACTCTACAATGAGCAGTTCTTC; cdr3_aa: CSGGLYNEQFF; clone_size: .; d_call: .; j_call: TRBJ2-1; v_call: TRBV29-1
cdr3_nt: TGTGCCAGCTCACCAGGAGCGACTACCTACGAGCAGTACTTC; cdr3_aa: CASSPGATTYEQYF; clone_size: .; d_call: .; j_call: TRBJ2-7; v_call: TRBV18
cdr3_nt: TGTGCCAGCAGTCGGACGGGACAGATCGTGATTCAGTACTTC; cdr3_aa: CASSRTGQIVIQYF; clone_size: .; d_call: TRBD1; j_call: TRBJ2-4; v_call: TRBV6-6
cdr3_nt: TGCGCCAGCAGCTCTTCAGGGGGACCTATATACAATGAGCAGTTCTTC; cdr3_aa: CASSSSGGPIYNEQFF; clone_size: .; d_call: TRBD1; j_call: TRBJ2-1; v_call: TRBV5-1
cdr3_nt: TGCAGCGTTGAACCGACAGGCACCACTGAAGCTTTCTTT; cdr3_aa: CSVEPTGTTEAFF; clone_size: .; d_call: .; j_call: TRBJ1-1; v_call: TRBV29-1
cdr3_nt: TGTGCCAGCAGCCGGGGTGGACAGGTTTCCTACGAGCAGTACTTC; cdr3_aa: CASSRGGQVSYEQYF; clone_size: .; d_call: TRBD1; j_call: TRBJ2-7; v_call: TRBV5-6
cdr3_nt: TGCAGTGCCAGGAGGCTCCGGGAGCAGTACTTC; cdr3_aa: CSARRLREQYF; clone_size: .; d_call: .; j_call: TRBJ2-7; v_call: TRBV20-1
cdr3_nt: TGTGCCAGGAGGACGGGAGACTATGGCTACACCTTC; cdr3_aa: CARRTGDYGYTF; clone_size: once; d_call: .; j_call: TRBJ1-2; v_call: TRBV2
cdr3_nt: TGTGCCAGCGGTGGTTACGAGCAGTACTTC; cdr3_aa: CASGGYEQYF; clone_size: .; d_call: .; j_call: TRBJ2-7; v_call: TRBV2
cdr3_nt: TGTGCCACATACGCGGCGGGAGCCTACAATGAGCAGTTCTTC; cdr3_aa: CATYAAGAYNEQFF; clone_size: .; d_call: TRBD2; j_call: TRBJ2-1; v_call: TRBV11-2
cdr3_nt: TGTGCCAGCAGTGGCCAGGGGGAACGTAATCAGCCCCAGCATTTT; cdr3_aa: CASSGQGERNQPQHF; clone_size: .; d_call: TRBD1; j_call: TRBJ1-5; v_call: TRBV2
cdr3_nt: TGTGCCAGAAGCTTGGGTTGGGAGAGCTCCTACGAGCAGTACTTC; cdr3_aa: CARSLGWESSYEQYF; clone_size: .; d_call: .; j_call: TRBJ2-7; v_call: TRBV5-3
cdr3_nt: TGTGCCAGCAGTTTTACCCTAGCGGGGAAATACAATGAGCAGTTCTTC; cdr3_aa: CASSFTLAGKYNEQFF; clone_size: .; d_call: TRBD2; j_call: TRBJ2-1; v_call: TRBV28
cdr3_nt: TGTGCCAGCAGCTTCGGGGAGACCCAGTACTTC; cdr3_aa: CASSFGETQYF; clone_size: .; d_call: .; j_call: TRBJ2-5; v_call: TRBV5-5
cdr3_nt: TGTGCCAGCAGTTTTGGGTCCCAGGGGAATGGCTACACCTTC; cdr3_aa: CASSFGSQGNGYTF; clone_size: .; d_call: .; j_call: TRBJ1-2; v_call: TRBV27
cdr3_nt: TGCGCCAGCAGCTTGGTACTAGCGGGAGACTTCGAGCAGTACTTC; cdr3_aa: CASSLVLAGDFEQYF; clone_size: .; d_call: TRBD2; j_call: TRBJ2-7; v_call: TRBV5-1
cdr3_nt: TGTGCCAGCAGCTTAACGGCAGGGCCGAACACTGAAGCTTTCTTT; cdr3_aa: CASSLTAGPNTEAFF; clone_size: .; d_call: .; j_call: TRBJ1-1; v_call: TRBV7-3
cdr3_nt: TGTGCCAGCAGCCGCACTCCTGGTGTATACGAGCAGTACTTC; cdr3_aa: CASSRTPGVYEQYF; clone_size: .; d_call: .; j_call: TRBJ2-7; v_call: TRBV6-5
cdr3_nt: TGCGCCAGCGCGAGGAGCCTAGCGGGTCACCAAAGGGGCACCGGGGAGCTGTTTTTT; cdr3_aa: CASARSLAGHQRGTGELFF; clone_size: .; d_call: TRBD2; j_call: TRBJ2-2; v_call: TRBV5-1
cdr3_nt: TGTGCCAGCAGACGGGGGAATGAAAAACTGTTTTTT; cdr3_aa: CASRRGNEKLFF; clone_size: .; d_call: .; j_call: TRBJ1-4; v_call: TRBV2
cdr3_nt: TGCGCCAGCAGCCATGAATTGACGGGAGATGGTAAAGGCACCATATATTTT; cdr3_aa: CASSHELTGDGKGTIYF; clone_size: few; d_call: .; j_call: TRBJ1-3; v_call: TRBV5-1
cdr3_nt: TGTGCCAGCAGCTTAGGACTAGCGGCTAACAATGAGCAGTTCTTC; cdr3_aa: CASSLGLAANNEQFF; clone_size: .; d_call: TRBD2; j_call: TRBJ2-1; v_call: TRBV7-7
cdr3_nt: TGTGCCAGCAGCAGACTAGGACAAGCCTCCTACGAGCAGTACTTC; cdr3_aa: CASSRLGQASYEQYF; clone_size: .; d_call: .; j_call: TRBJ2-7; v_call: TRBV9
cdr3_nt: TGTGCCAGCAGCCCGACAGGTAATCAGCCCCAGCATTTT; cdr3_aa: CASSPTGNQPQHF; clone_size: once; d_call: .; j_call: TRBJ1-5; v_call: TRBV7-9
cdr3_nt: TGCGCCAGCAGGGGTGGACAGACTTACACAGATACGCAGTATTTT; cdr3_aa: CASRGGQTYTDTQYF; clone_size: .; d_call: .; j_call: TRBJ2-3; v_call: TRBV5-1
cdr3_nt: TGTGCCAGTACCCCGACAGGGTTCGCCAATGGCTACACCTTC; cdr3_aa: CASTPTGFANGYTF; clone_size: .; d_call: TRBD1; j_call: TRBJ1-2; v_call: TRBV19
cdr3_nt: TGTGCCAGCAGCAAAGGGGCCGCAGATACGCAGTATTTT; cdr3_aa: CASSKGAADTQYF; clone_size: .; d_call: .; j_call: TRBJ2-3; v_call: TRBV21-1
cdr3_nt: TGCGCCAGCAGCCAGAGACCCGCCGGGGGAGCAGATACGCAGTATTTT; cdr3_aa: CASSQRPAGGADTQYF; clone_size: .; d_call: .; j_call: TRBJ2-3; v_call: TRBV5-1
cdr3_nt: TGTGCCAGCAGCTTAGTGATGGTCGGCGAGCAGTACTTC; cdr3_aa: CASSLVMVGEQYF; clone_size: few; d_call: .; j_call: TRBJ2-7; v_call: TRBV7-6
cdr3_nt: TGTGCTAGTGGTTTGGGTGGGGCGGCAGATACGCAGTATTTT; cdr3_aa: CASGLGGAADTQYF; clone_size: .; d_call: .; j_call: TRBJ2-3; v_call: TRBV12-5
cdr3_nt: TGTGCCAGCAGTTTTAGCGGGGGGCCTAAAGAGACCCAGTACTTC; cdr3_aa: CASSFSGGPKETQYF; clone_size: once; d_call: TRBD2; j_call: TRBJ2-5; v_call: TRBV11-3
cdr3_nt: TGTGCCAGCAGCGTGGACCCCCCCTCCGGGGTAGATAATGAGCAGTTCTTC; cdr3_aa: CASSVDPPSGVDNEQFF; clone_size: once; d_call: .; j_call: TRBJ2-1; v_call: TRBV9
cdr3_nt: TGTGCCAGCAGCTTAATTGGGGGGGAGGATGAAAAACTGTTTTTT; cdr3_aa: CASSLIGGEDEKLFF; clone_size: .; d_call: .; j_call: TRBJ1-4; v_call: TRBV7-9
cdr3_nt: TGTGCCAGCAGTGGGAGGGGGGGGTCCTATTCACCCCTCCACTTT; cdr3_aa: CASSGRGGSYSPLHF; clone_size: .; d_call: .; j_call: TRBJ1-6; v_call: TRBV2
cdr3_nt: TGTGCCAGCAGATCTGAGGTCTTGAGTGAAAAACTGTTTTTT; cdr3_aa: CASRSEVLSEKLFF; clone_size: .; d_call: .; j_call: TRBJ1-4; v_call: TRBV7-2
cdr3_nt: TGTGCCAGCAGCCCCACAGGGGGCACTGAAGCTTTCTTT; cdr3_aa: CASSPTGGTEAFF; clone_size: .; d_call: TRBD1; j_call: TRBJ1-1; v_call: TRBV7-9
cdr3_nt: TGTGCCATCAGTGATGACAGCCAAAATCAGCCCCAGCATTTT; cdr3_aa: CAISDDSQNQPQHF; clone_size: .; d_call: .; j_call: TRBJ1-5; v_call: TRBV10-3